One and the same sample provided the 5 T cell receptor beta chains below, sequenced in a study of cytomegalovirus exposure and HLA in healthy donors. In the PCR, 60 Vbeta and 13 Jbeta primers were used. Profiling relied on immunoSEQ multiplex PCR, and the TCRdb table lists in-frame clones only, not all of them. The top ten hold over 3% of the sample, which has 65,000 to 90,000 clones, approximately 83% seen once. The sample consisted of PBMCs. Receptor source: a man in his forties in good health and CMV-seronegative.

The CDR3 reads CASSLRTADYGYTF. Here the CDR3 DNA reads TGTGCCAGCAGCTTGCGGACAGCCGACTATGGCTACACCTTC. The chain recombines TRBV5-4 with TRBJ1-2, with D perhaps TRBD1 (6 bases). Trimming shortened V by 1 base and J by 3 bases, and 10 bases separated the two germline ends. The germline CDR1 and CDR2 sequences are SGHNT and YYREEE (reference sequence). The length of the CDR3 is 14 residues. Variable domain in full (rest from reference TRBV5-4 and TRBJ1-2): ETGVTQSPTHLIKTRGQQVTLRCSSQSGHNTVSWYQQALGQGPQFIFQYYREEENGRGNFPPRFSGLQFPNYSSELNVNALELDDSALYLCASSLRTADYGYTFGSGTRLTVV.

The J gene is TRBJ2-5, the V gene TRBV4-3; 7 bases line up with TRBD2. Germline V gene sequence: CDR1 LGHNA, CDR2 YSLEER. V lost 0 bases and J lost 3; bases outside the gene matches: 7. This CDR3 has 16 amino acids. The CDR3 coding sequence is TGCGCCAGCAGCCAAGATTTCAGGACTAGAGAAGAGACCCAGTACTTC. Translation: CASSQDFRTREETQYF.

This clone has ten or more counts. The chain is built from TRBV6-1 and TRBJ2-7; 9 bases are shared with TRBD2. The CDR3 totals 15 residues. CDR1 and CDR2 (germline): MNHNS, SASEGT. The trim removed 2 bases at V and 2 bases at J, leaving 4 bases unmatched. This CDR3 is CASSESSGGPYEQYF. DNA of the CDR3: TGTGCCAGCAGTGAAAGTAGCGGGGGACCCTACGAGCAGTACTTC.

The V and J genes are TRBV4-2 and TRBJ2-3; D unclear. Trimming shortened V by 1 base and J by 6 bases, and 17 bases separated the two germline ends. The germline gives CDR1 LGHNA, CDR2 YNFKEQ. The CDR3 has 16 residues. CDR3 residues: CASSQVGDSTSDTQYF. The CDR3 region has the DNA TGTGCCAGCAGCCAAGTCGGTGACTCCACCTCTGATACGCAGTATTTT.

The chain combines TRBV5-1 with TRBJ2-3, with 7 bases aligning to TRBD1. Unmatched junction bases numbered 12, after V lost 4 bases and J lost 7 bases. This CDR3 is 15 amino acids long. Germline CDR1 reads SGHRS; CDR2 reads YFSETQ. The CDR3 DNA follows: TGCGCCAGCAGCCCCCGGACAGGACTGGTGAATACGCAGTATTTT. Protein sequence: CASSPRTGLVNTQYF.